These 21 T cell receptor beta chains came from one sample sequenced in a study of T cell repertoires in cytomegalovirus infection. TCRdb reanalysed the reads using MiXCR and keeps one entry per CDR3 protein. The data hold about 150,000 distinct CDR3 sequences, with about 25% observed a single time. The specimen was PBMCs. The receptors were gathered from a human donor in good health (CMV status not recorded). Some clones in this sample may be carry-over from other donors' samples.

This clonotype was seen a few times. This CDR3 is CASSFSGVSSYEQYF. The CDR3 DNA reads TGTGCCAGCAGCTTTTCGGGGGTATCGTCCTACGAGCAGTACTTC. The chain combines TRBV5-6 with TRBJ2-7; D perhaps matches TRBD2 (6 bases). The CDR3 contains 15 residues. Trimming left V 2 bases short and J 1 base short, with 13 bases between. Germline assignment: CDR1 SGHDT and CDR2 YYEEEE.

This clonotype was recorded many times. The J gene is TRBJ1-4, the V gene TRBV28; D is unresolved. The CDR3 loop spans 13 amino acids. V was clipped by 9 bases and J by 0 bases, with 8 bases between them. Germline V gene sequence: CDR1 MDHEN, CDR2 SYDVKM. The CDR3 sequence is CASNRATNEKLFF. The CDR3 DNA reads TGTGCCAGTAACCGGGCAACTAATGAAAAACTGTTTTTT.

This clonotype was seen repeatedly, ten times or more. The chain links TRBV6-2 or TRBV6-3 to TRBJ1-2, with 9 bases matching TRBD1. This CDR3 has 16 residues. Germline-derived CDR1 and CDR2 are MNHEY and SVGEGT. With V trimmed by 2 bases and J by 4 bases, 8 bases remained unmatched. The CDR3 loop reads CASSYDRGTGFYGYTF. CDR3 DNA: TGTGCCAGCAGTTACGATCGCGGGACAGGGTTCTATGGCTACACCTTC.

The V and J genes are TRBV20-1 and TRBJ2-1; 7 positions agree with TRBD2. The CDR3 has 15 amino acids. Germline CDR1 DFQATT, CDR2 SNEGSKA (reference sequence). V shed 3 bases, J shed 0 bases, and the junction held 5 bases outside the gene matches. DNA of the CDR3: TGCAGTGCTAGGGATCTAGCGGTCTCCTACAATGAGCAGTTCTTC. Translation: CSARDLAVSYNEQFF.

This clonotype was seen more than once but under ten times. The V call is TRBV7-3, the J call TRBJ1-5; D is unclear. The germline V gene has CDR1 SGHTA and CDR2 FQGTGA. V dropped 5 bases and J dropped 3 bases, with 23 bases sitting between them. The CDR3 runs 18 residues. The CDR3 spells CASSPLGVPVLVNQPQHF. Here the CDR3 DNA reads TGTGCCAGCAGCCCCCTCGGAGTGCCGGTTCTAGTCAATCAGCCCCAGCATTTT.

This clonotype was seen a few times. The CDR3 loop reads CASSLVRDPGELFF. The CDR3 bases are TGTGCCAGCAGTTTGGTACGGGACCCCGGGGAGCTGTTTTTT. The chain carries TRBV28 and TRBJ2-2; D is possibly TRBD1 or TRBD2 (5 bases each). Germline CDR1 reads MDHEN; CDR2 reads SYDVKM. Between the trimmed V and J ends, which lost 3 bases and 6 bases, there was a span of 11 bases. The CDR3 spans 14 residues.

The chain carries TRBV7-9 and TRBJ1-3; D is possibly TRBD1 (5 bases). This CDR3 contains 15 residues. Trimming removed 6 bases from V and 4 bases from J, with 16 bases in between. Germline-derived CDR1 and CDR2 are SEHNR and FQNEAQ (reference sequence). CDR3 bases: TGTGCCAGCAGGGAGGACGTCCAGGGAGGAAACACCATATATTTT. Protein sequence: CASREDVQGGNTIYF.

CDR3 in amino acids: CASSFSKGGHQPQHF. The CDR3 region has the DNA TGTGCCAGCAGTTTCTCCAAGGGTGGTCATCAGCCCCAGCATTTT. The chain carries TRBV27 and TRBJ1-5; D not resolved. Deletions cut 3 bases from V and 5 bases from J, with 14 bases between. CDR1 is MNHEY and CDR2 is SMNVEV in the germline V gene (reference sequence). The CDR3 contains 15 residues.

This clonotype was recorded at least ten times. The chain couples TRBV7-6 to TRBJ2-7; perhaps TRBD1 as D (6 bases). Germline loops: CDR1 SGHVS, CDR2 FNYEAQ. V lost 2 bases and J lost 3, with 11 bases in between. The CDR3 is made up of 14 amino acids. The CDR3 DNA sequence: TGTGCCAGCAGCTTAAAAGGGACAAACTACGAGCAGTACTTC. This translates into CASSLKGTNYEQYF.

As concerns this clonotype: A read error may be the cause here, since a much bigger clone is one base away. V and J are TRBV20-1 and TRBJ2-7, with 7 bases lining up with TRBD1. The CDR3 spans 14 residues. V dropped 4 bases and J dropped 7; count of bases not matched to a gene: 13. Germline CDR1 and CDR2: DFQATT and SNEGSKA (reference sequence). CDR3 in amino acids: CSAIPGTDLREQYF. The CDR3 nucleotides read TGCAGTGCTATACCTGGGACAGATCTACGAGAGCAGTACTTC.

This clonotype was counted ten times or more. The CDR3 protein is CASSSQNEQFF. The CDR3 nucleotides are TGTGCCAGCAGCTCCCAGAATGAGCAGTTCTTC. The chain links TRBV7-9 to TRBJ2-1; D gene uncertain. CDR3 length: 11 amino acids. V lost 4 bases and J 7 bases, leaving 5 bases between the germline ends. From germline, CDR1 is SEHNR and CDR2 FQNEAQ (reference sequence).

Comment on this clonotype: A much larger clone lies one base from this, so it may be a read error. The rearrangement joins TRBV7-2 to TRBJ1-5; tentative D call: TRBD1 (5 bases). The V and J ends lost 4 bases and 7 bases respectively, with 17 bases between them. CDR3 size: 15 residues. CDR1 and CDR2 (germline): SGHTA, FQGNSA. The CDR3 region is CASSSKRGREQPQHF. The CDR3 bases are TGTGCCAGCAGCTCCAAGCGGGGACGGGAACAGCCCCAGCATTTT. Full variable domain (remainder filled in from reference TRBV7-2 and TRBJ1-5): GAGVSQSPSNKVTEKGKDVELRCDPISGHTALYWYRQSLGQGLEFLIYFQGNSAPDKSGLPSDRFSAERTGGSVSTLTIQRTQQEDSAVYLCASSSKRGREQPQHFGDGTRLSIL.

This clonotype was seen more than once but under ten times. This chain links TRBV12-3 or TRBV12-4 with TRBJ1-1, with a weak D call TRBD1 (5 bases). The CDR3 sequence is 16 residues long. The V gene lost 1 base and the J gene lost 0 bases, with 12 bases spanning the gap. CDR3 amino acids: CASSLGPGTVNTEAFF. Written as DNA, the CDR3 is TGTGCCAGCAGTTTAGGGCCCGGGACGGTGAACACTGAAGCTTTCTTT.

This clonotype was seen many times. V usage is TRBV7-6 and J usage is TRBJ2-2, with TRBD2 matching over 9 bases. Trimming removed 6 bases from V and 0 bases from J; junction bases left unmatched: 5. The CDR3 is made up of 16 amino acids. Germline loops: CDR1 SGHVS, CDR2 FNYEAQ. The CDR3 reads CASRPTSGSNTGELFF. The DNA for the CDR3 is TGTGCCAGCAGACCGACTAGCGGCTCGAACACCGGGGAGCTGTTTTTT.

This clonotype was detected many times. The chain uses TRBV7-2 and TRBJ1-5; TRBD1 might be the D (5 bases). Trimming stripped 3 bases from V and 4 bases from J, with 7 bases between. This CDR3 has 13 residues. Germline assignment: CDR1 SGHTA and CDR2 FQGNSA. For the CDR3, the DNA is TGTGCCAGCAGCTTGACAGCAAATCAGCCCCAGCATTTT. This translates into CASSLTANQPQHF.

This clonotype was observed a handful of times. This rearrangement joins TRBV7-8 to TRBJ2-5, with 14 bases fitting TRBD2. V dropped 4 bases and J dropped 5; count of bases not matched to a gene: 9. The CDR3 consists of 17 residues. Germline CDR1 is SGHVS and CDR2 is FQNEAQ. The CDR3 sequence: CASSWRLAGGPGETQYF. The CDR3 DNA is TGTGCCAGCAGCTGGAGACTAGCGGGAGGGCCGGGGGAGACCCAGTACTTC. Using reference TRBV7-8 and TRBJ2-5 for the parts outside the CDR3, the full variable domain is GAGVSQSPRYKVAKRGQDVALRCDPISGHVSLFWYQQALGQGPEFLTYFQNEAQLDKSGLPSDRFFAERPEGSVSTLKIQRTQQEDSAVYLCASSWRLAGGPGETQYFGPGTRLLVL.

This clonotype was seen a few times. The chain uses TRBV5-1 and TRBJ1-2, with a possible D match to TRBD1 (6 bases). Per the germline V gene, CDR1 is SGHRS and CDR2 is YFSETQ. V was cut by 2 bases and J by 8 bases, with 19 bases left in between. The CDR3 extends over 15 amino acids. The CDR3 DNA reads TGCGCCAGCAGCTTAACGACGGGGGGCGATCAGGGCTACACCTTC. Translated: CASSLTTGGDQGYTF.

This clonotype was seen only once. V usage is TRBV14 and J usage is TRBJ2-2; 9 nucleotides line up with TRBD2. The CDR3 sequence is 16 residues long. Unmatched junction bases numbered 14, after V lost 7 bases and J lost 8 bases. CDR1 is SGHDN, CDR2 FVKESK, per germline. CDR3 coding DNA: TGTGCCAGCAACACACAGGGCGTTAGCGGGAGTGGGGAGCTGTTTTTT. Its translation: CASNTQGVSGSGELFF.

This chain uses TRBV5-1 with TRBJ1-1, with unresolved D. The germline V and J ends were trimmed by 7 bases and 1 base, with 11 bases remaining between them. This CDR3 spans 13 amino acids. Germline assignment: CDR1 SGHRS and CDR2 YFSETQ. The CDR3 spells CASVGRRNTEAFF. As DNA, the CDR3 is TGCGCCAGCGTAGGGAGACGGAACACTGAAGCTTTCTTT.

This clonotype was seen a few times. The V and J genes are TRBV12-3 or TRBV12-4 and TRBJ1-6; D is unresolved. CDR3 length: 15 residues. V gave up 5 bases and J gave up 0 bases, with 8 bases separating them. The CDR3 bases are TGTGCCAGCAGTCCCGCCAGCTCCTATAATTCACCCCTCCACTTT. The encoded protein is CASSPASSYNSPLHF.

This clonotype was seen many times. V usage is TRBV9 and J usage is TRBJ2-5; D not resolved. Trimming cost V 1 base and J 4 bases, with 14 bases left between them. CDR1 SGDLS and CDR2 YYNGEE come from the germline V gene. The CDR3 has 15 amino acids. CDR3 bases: TGTGCCAGCAGCGTAAGTCCCAGGTCAGGAGAGACCCAGTACTTC. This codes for CASSVSPRSGETQYF.